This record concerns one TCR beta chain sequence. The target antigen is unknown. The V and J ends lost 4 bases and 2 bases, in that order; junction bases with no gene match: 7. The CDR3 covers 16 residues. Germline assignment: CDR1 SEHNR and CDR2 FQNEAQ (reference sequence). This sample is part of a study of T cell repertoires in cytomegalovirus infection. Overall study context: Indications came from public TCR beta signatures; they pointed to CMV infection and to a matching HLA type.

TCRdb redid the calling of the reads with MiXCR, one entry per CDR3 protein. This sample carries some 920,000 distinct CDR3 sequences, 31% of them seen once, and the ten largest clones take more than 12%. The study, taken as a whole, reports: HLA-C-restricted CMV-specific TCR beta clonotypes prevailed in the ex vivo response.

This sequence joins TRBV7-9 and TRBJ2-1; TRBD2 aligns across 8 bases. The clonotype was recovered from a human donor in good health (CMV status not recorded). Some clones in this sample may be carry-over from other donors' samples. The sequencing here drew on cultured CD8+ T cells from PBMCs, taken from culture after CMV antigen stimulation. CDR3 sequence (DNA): TGTGCCAGCAGCTCCGTCCACGGGGGGGCCTACAATGAGCAGTTCTTC. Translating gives CASSSVHGGAYNEQFF.